A selection of T cell receptor beta chains follows, all from one sample in a study of shared T cell receptors in the human thymus. Using immunoSEQ multiplex PCR, the repertoire was profiled, and TCRdb retains in-frame clones only, with some absent. Of just under 550,000 clones in the sample, around three quarters were seen once. This sample was shared with a second study, whose subject was human thymus T cells.

Sequencing used thymocytes. These receptors all come from a boy younger than two with a congenital heart defect. Each CDR3 is given with its conserved first and last residue. The D gene is left open where the match is weak. Some rows mark clone size as missing; the rest say once, few, many or name a class of expanded clone.

J gene | D gene | clone size | V gene | CDR3 protein | CDR3 DNA
TRBJ1-4 | TRBD1 | - | TRBV4-1 | CASSQERPPSPDRVNEKLFF | TGCGCCAGCAGCCAAGAACGACCTCCGAGTCCGGACAGGGTTAATGAAAAACTGTTTTTT
TRBJ2-7 | - | - | TRBV10-3 | CAIMAPTTYEQYF | TGTGCCATCATGGCACCAACGACCTACGAGCAGTACTTC
TRBJ2-5 | TRBD2 | - | TRBV4-1 | CASSFPSGSGETQYF | TGCGCCAGCAGCTTTCCTAGCGGGAGCGGGGAGACCCAGTACTTC
TRBJ2-7 | TRBD1 | - | TRBV11-3 | CASSWDRATYEQYF | TGTGCCAGCAGCTGGGACAGGGCGACCTACGAGCAGTACTTC
TRBJ2-5 | TRBD1 | - | TRBV7-8 | CASSPAGDSQETQYF | TGTGCCAGCAGCCCCGCTGGGGACAGCCAAGAGACCCAGTACTTC
TRBJ1-1 | TRBD1 | - | TRBV6-5 | CASSLRQGTEAFF | TGTGCCAGCAGTTTAAGACAGGGGACTGAAGCTTTCTTT
TRBJ1-5 | TRBD1 | few | TRBV15 | CATSRGDRESQPQHF | TGTGCCACCAGCAGAGGGGACAGGGAAAGTCAGCCCCAGCATTTT
TRBJ1-2 | - | - | TRBV6-1 | CASTGKWAGYTF | TGTGCCAGCACCGGAAAGTGGGCTGGCTACACCTTC
TRBJ2-2 | - | - | TRBV7-9 | CVGGELFF | TGTGTCGGGGGGGAGCTGTTTTTT
TRBJ2-7 | TRBD2 | - | TRBV5-1 | CASSPFSSGPNYEQYF | TGCGCCAGCAGCCCATTCTCTAGCGGACCGAACTACGAGCAGTACTTC
TRBJ1-2 | TRBD1 | - | TRBV19 | CASSIRQGEWGGYTF | TGTGCCAGTAGTATCAGACAGGGGGAATGGGGAGGCTACACCTTC
TRBJ2-1 | - | - | TRBV4-1 | CASSLRGDSYNEQFF | TGCGCCAGCAGCCTCCGGGGAGACTCCTACAATGAGCAGTTCTTC
TRBJ2-2 | TRBD2 | once | TRBV4-3 | CASSQVASGTYTGELFF | TGCGCCAGCAGCCAAGTAGCTAGCGGGACGTACACCGGGGAGCTGTTTTTT
TRBJ2-7 | TRBD1 | - | TRBV27 | CASSLWGGTGVVSPYEQYF | TGTGCCAGCAGTTTATGGGGGGGGACAGGGGTTGTTTCCCCTTACGAGCAGTACTTC
TRBJ2-7 | TRBD1 | - | TRBV11-2 | CASSLGEGQNSYEQYF | TGTGCCAGCAGCTTAGGAGAGGGACAGAACTCCTACGAGCAGTACTTC
TRBJ2-7 | - | - | TRBV5-6 | CASSLEGRGQLLSYEQYF | TGTGCCAGCAGCCTGGAGGGCAGGGGACAGCTCCTCTCCTACGAGCAGTACTTC
TRBJ2-2 | TRBD1 | - | TRBV28 | CASSSGGANTGELFF | TGTGCCAGCAGTTCAGGGGGCGCGAACACCGGGGAGCTGTTTTTT
TRBJ2-4 | TRBD2 | few | TRBV4-3 | CASSQEGAGTSVTLAKNIQYF | TGCGCCAGCAGCCAAGAAGGGGCCGGGACTAGCGTGACACTAGCCAAAAACATTCAGTACTTC
TRBJ1-2 | TRBD1 | - | TRBV5-1 | CASSSSRGPNYGYTF | TGCGCCAGCAGCTCGAGCAGGGGGCCGAACTATGGCTACACCTTC
TRBJ2-1 | TRBD2 | - | TRBV4-1 | CASRLIAGGTNEQFF | TGCGCCAGCAGGTTAATAGCGGGAGGAACGAATGAGCAGTTCTTC
TRBJ2-6 | TRBD1 | - | TRBV11-2 | CASSSGTGVNSGANVLTF | TGTGCCAGCAGCTCAGGGACAGGCGTAAACTCTGGGGCCAACGTCCTGACTTTC
TRBJ2-2 | TRBD2 | - | TRBV7-8 | CASSYRLAHTGELFF | TGTGCCAGCAGCTACCGACTAGCCCACACCGGGGAGCTGTTTTTT
TRBJ2-2 | - | few | TRBV19 | CASISTGELFF | TGTGCCAGTATCAGCACCGGGGAGCTGTTTTTT
TRBJ1-1 | - | few | TRBV29-1 | CSVEDWARTEAFF | TGCAGCGTTGAAGATTGGGCCCGTACTGAAGCTTTCTTT
TRBJ2-1 | - | - | TRBV5-5 | CASQGSSYNEQFF | TGTGCCAGCCAGGGGAGCTCCTACAATGAGCAGTTCTTC
TRBJ2-1 | TRBD2 | - | TRBV6-4 | CASSASLAGGRGWQGIDEQFF | TGTGCCAGCAGTGCCTCCTTAGCGGGAGGGAGGGGTTGGCAGGGAATCGATGAGCAGTTCTTC
TRBJ1-2 | TRBD1 | - | TRBV27 | CASSPTGGRDYGYTF | TGTGCCAGCAGTCCAACAGGGGGCCGGGACTATGGCTACACCTTC
TRBJ2-5 | - | - | TRBV25-1 | CASSELGTDLRETQYF | TGTGCCAGCAGTGAATTGGGTACAGACCTTCGGGAGACCCAGTACTTC
TRBJ1-4 | - | - | TRBV7-2 | CASSTWGGAYEKLFF | TGTGCCAGCAGCACATGGGGCGGCGCCTATGAAAAACTGTTTTTT
TRBJ2-7 | TRBD2 | - | TRBV18 | CASSPPPRTSGRGHEQYF | TGTGCCAGCTCACCACCGCCAAGGACTAGCGGGAGAGGCCACGAGCAGTACTTC
TRBJ1-2 | - | - | TRBV20-1 | CSAPSYGYTF | TGCAGTGCCCCGTCTTATGGCTACACCTTC
TRBJ1-1 | - | - | TRBV7-8 | CASNRKRGTEAFF | TGTGCCAGCAACCGAAAAAGGGGAACTGAAGCTTTCTTT
TRBJ2-7 | - | - | TRBV7-9 | CASSRPGKCGPPRNCEQYF | TGTGCCAGCAGCCGCCCGGGTAAATGTGGTCCCCCCCGGAACTGCGAGCAGTACTTC
TRBJ2-7 | - | - | TRBV5-6 | CASSLVGQPYEQYF | TGTGCCAGCAGCCTCGTGGGGCAGCCATACGAGCAGTACTTC
TRBJ2-6 | - | - | TRBV18 | CASSPWETGANVLTF | TGTGCCAGCTCACCCTGGGAGACTGGGGCCAACGTCCTGACTTTC
TRBJ2-7 | TRBD2 | - | TRBV29-1 | CSAAGDPPYEQYF | TGCAGCGCCGCGGGGGACCCACCCTACGAGCAGTACTTC
TRBJ1-5 | - | - | TRBV28 | CASSFYRQVSPTNQPQHF | TGTGCCAGCAGTTTCTACCGACAGGTCAGCCCAACCAATCAGCCCCAGCATTTT
TRBJ1-1 | - | few | TRBV5-4 | CASSLAGVVTEAFF | TGTGCCAGCAGCTTGGCGGGGGTGGTCACTGAAGCTTTCTTT
TRBJ2-1 | - | - | TRBV29-1 | CSVEGRVEREQFF | TGCAGCGTTGAGGGCAGGGTCGAGCGTGAGCAGTTCTTC
TRBJ1-5 | TRBD1 | - | TRBV7-6 | CASSPRQGSQPQHF | TGTGCCAGCAGTCCTCGACAGGGTTCCCAGCCCCAGCATTTT
TRBJ2-5 | - | - | TRBV14 | CASSQGGRTRETQYF | TGTGCCAGCAGCCAAGGAGGGAGGACCCGCGAGACCCAGTACTTC
TRBJ2-7 | TRBD2 | - | TRBV10-2 | CASSPGLAPYEQYF | TGCGCCAGCAGTCCGGGACTAGCGCCATACGAGCAGTACTTC
TRBJ2-2 | TRBD2 | few | TRBV7-2 | CASTFPGTRGRGLWGELFF | TGTGCCAGCACCTTCCCCGGGACTAGGGGCAGGGGATTGTGGGGGGAGCTGTTTTTT
TRBJ2-2 | TRBD1 | - | TRBV4-3 | CASSQETGGDGNPGELFF | TGCGCCAGCAGCCAAGAGACAGGGGGCGACGGTAACCCCGGGGAGCTGTTTTTT
TRBJ2-3 | TRBD1 | - | TRBV25-1 | CASTRGGQGDSTDTQYF | TGTGCCAGCACCAGAGGGGGACAGGGGGATAGCACAGATACGCAGTATTTT
TRBJ2-7 | TRBD1 | - | TRBV7-9 | CASSLIRDRGPRVLYEQYF | TGTGCCAGCAGCTTAATCCGGGACAGGGGGCCCCGGGTACTCTACGAGCAGTACTTC
TRBJ2-3 | - | once | TRBV9 | CASSVRQGRDTQYF | TGTGCCAGCAGCGTACGGCAGGGGCGGGATACGCAGTATTTT
TRBJ1-5 | TRBD1 | few | TRBV6-6 | CASSMDRENQPQHF | TGTGCCAGCAGTATGGACAGGGAAAATCAGCCCCAGCATTTT
TRBJ2-1 | TRBD2 | once | TRBV4-2 | CASSQQPGTSDYNEQFF | TGTGCCAGCAGCCAACAACCCGGGACTAGCGACTACAATGAGCAGTTCTTC
TRBJ1-5 | - | - | TRBV4-1 | CASSQDRQGNQPQHF | TGCGCCAGCAGCCAAGACCGGCAGGGCAATCAGCCCCAGCATTTT
TRBJ1-2 | - | - | TRBV2 | CASSERAGSNYGYTF | TGTGCCAGCAGTGAACGGGCAGGGTCTAACTATGGCTACACCTTC
TRBJ2-7 | - | few | TRBV7-8 | CASTLNKSYEQYF | TGTGCCAGCACCCTTAATAAATCCTACGAGCAGTACTTC
TRBJ1-4 | - | - | TRBV7-2 | CASSLMTGEEKLFF | TGTGCCAGCAGCCTGATGACCGGGGAGGAAAAACTGTTTTTT